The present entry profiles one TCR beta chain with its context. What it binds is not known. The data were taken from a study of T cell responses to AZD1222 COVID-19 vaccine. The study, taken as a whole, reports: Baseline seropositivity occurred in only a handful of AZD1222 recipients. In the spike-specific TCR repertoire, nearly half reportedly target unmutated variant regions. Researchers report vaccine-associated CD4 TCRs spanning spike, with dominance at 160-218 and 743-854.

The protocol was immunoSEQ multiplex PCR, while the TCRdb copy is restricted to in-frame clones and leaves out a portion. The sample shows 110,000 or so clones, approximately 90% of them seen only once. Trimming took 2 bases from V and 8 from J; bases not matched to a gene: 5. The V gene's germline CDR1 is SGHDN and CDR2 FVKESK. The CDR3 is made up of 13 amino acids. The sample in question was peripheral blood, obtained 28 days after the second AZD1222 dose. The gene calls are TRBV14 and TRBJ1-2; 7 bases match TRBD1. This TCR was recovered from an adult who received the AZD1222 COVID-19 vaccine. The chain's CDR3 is CASSQYRGGGYTF. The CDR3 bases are TGTGCCAGCAGCCAATACAGGGGAGGCGGCTACACCTTC.